Here is one TCR beta chain with its context. Its antigen is not known. These data are taken from a study of T cell repertoires in cytomegalovirus infection. Background on the study: Well-studied HLA-B-restricted epitopes and recently identified HLA-C-restricted epitopes of CMV were both used in the study. CMV infection and matching HLA type were both indicated by public TCR beta signatures. Overall study findings and caveats: Using cumulative public TCR beta family frequency, the authors identified those who carried CMV together with the relevant HLA.

CDR3 length: 15 amino acids. Trimming removed 5 bases at V and 7 bases at J, with 18 bases between. Per the germline V gene, CDR1 is SGHVS and CDR2 is FNYEAQ. TCRdb fed the reads into MiXCR, producing one record per CDR3 protein. The sample carries 65,000 to 85,000 distinct CDR3 sequences, roughly 28% recorded once. The chain recombines TRBV7-6 with TRBJ2-1; no clear D gene. The source was CD8+ T cells from cultured PBMCs, collected from culture after CMV antigen stimulation. This receptor was taken from a human donor in good health (CMV status not recorded). Some clones in this sample may be carry-over from other donors' samples. The CDR3 sequence: CASSTDLSAVNEQFF. CDR3 coding DNA: TGTGCCAGCAGCACCGACCTGTCGGCGGTGAATGAGCAGTTCTTC.